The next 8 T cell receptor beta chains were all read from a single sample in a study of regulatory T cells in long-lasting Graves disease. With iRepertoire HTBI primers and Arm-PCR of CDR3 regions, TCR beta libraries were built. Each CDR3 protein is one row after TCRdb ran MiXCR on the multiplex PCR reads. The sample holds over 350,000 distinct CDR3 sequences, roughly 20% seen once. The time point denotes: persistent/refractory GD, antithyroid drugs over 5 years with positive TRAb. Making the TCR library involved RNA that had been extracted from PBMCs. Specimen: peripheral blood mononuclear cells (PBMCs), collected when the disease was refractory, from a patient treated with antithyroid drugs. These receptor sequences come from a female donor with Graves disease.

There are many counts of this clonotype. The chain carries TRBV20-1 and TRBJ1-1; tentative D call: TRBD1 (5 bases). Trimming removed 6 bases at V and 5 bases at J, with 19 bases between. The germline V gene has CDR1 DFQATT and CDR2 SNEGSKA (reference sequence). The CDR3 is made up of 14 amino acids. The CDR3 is CSATGTQGATEAFF. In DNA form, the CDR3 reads TGCAGTGCCACCGGAACCCAGGGTGCAACTGAAGCTTTCTTT.

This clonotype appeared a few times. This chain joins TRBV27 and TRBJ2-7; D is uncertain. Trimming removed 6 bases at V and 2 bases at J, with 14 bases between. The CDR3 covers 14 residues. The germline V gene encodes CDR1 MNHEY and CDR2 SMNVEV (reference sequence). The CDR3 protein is CASRLNHTAYEQYF. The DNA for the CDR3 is TGTGCCAGCAGGCTCAATCACACAGCCTACGAGCAGTACTTC.

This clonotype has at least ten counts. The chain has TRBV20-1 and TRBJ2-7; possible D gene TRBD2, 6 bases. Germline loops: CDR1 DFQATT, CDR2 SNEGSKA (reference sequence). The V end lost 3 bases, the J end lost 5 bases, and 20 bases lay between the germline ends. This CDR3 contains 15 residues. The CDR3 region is CSASLLLGLSHEQYF. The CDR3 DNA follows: TGCAGTGCTAGTCTCCTCCTCGGACTAAGTCACGAGCAGTACTTC.

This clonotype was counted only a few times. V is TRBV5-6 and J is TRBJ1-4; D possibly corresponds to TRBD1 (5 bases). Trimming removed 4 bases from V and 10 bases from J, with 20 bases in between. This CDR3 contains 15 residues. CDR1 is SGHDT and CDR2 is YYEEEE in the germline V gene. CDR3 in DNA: TGTGCCAGCAGCCGGGGACGGGTCTCCCTGGGAAAACTGTTTTTT. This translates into CASSRGRVSLGKLFF.

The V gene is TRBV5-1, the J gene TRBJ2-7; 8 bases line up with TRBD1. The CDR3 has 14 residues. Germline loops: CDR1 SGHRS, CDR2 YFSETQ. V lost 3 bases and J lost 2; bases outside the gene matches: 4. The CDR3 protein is CASSYGQGTYEQYF. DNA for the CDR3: TGCGCCAGCAGCTATGGACAGGGCACCTACGAGCAGTACTTC.

The CDR3 DNA follows: TGTGCCAGTAGAAGGGGGCTCGGTGAAAAGCCCCAGCATTTT. Translation: CASRRGLGEKPQHF. The chain combines TRBV19 with TRBJ1-5; 7 bases are a match to TRBD1. The CDR3 spans 14 residues. V was pared by 6 bases and J by 8 bases, with 10 bases of the junction left unmatched. The V gene's germline CDR1 is LNHDA and CDR2 SQIVND (reference sequence).

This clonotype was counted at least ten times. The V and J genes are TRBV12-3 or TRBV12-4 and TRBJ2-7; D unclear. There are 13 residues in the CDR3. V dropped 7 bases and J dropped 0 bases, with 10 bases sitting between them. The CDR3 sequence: CASKERNSYEQYF. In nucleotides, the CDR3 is TGTGCCAGCAAGGAGAGAAACTCCTACGAGCAGTACTTC.

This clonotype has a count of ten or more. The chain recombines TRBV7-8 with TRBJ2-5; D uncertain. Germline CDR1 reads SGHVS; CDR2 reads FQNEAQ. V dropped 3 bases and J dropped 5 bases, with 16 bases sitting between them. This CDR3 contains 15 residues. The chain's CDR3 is CASSFSPNLEETQYF. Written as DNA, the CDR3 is TGTGCCAGCAGCTTTAGTCCCAATTTAGAGGAGACCCAGTACTTC.